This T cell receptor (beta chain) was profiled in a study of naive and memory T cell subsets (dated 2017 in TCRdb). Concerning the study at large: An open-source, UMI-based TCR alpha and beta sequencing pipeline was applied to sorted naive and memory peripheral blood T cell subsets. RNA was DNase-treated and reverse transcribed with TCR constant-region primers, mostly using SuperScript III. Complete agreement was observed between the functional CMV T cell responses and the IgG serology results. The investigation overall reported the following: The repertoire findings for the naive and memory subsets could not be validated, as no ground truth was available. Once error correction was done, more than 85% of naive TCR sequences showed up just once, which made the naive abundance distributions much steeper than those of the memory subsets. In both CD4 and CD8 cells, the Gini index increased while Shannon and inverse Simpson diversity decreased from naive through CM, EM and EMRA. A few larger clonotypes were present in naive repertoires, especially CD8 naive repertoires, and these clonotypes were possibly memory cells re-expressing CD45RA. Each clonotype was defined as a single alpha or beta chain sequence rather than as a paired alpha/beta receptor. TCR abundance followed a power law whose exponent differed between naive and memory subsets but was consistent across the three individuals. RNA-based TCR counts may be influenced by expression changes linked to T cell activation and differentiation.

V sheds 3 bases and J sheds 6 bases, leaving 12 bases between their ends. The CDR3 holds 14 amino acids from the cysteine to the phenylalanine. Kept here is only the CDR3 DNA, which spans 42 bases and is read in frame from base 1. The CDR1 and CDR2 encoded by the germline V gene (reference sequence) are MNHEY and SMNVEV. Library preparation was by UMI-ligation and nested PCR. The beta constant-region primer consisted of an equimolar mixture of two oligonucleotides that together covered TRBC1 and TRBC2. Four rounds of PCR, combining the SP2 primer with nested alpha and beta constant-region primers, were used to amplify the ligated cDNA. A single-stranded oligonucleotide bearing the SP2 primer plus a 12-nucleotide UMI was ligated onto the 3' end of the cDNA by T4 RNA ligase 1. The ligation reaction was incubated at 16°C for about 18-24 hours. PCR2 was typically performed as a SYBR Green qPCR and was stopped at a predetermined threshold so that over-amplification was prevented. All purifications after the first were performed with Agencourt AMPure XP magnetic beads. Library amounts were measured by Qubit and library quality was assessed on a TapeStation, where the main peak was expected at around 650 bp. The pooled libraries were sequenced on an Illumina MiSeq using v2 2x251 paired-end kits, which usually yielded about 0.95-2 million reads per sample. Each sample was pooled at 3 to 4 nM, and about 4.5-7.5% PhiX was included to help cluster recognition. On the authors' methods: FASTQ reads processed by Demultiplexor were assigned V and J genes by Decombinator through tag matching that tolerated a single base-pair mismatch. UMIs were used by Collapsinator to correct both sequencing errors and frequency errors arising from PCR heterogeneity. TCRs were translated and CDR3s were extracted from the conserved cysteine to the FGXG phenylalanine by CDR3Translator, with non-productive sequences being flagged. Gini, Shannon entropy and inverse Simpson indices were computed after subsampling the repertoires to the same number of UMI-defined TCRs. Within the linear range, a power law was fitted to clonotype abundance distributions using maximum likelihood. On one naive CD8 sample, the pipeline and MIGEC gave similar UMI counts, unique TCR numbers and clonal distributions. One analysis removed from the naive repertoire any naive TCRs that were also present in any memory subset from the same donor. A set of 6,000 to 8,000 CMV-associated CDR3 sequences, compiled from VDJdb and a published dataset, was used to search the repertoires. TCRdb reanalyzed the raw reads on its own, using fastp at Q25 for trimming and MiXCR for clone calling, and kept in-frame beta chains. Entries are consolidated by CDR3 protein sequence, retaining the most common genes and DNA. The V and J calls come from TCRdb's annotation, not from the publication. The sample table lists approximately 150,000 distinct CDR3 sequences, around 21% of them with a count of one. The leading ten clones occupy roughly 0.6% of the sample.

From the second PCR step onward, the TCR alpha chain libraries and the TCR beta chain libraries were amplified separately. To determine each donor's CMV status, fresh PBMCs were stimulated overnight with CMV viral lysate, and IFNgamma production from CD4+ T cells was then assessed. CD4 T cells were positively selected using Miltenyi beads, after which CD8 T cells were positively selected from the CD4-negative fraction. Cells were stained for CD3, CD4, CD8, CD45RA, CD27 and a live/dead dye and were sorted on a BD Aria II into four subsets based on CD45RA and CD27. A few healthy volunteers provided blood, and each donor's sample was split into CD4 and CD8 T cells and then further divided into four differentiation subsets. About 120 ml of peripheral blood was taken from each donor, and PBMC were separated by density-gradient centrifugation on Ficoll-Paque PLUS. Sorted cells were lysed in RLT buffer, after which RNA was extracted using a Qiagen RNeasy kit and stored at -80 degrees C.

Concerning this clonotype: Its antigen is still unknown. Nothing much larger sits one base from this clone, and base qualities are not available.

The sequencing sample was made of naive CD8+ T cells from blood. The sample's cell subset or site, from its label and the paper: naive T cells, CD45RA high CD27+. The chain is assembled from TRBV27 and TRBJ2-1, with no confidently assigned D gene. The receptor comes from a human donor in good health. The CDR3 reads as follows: CASSLGSQSNEQFF. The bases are TGTGCCAGCAGTTTGGGGTCTCAGAGCAATGAGCAGTTCTTC.